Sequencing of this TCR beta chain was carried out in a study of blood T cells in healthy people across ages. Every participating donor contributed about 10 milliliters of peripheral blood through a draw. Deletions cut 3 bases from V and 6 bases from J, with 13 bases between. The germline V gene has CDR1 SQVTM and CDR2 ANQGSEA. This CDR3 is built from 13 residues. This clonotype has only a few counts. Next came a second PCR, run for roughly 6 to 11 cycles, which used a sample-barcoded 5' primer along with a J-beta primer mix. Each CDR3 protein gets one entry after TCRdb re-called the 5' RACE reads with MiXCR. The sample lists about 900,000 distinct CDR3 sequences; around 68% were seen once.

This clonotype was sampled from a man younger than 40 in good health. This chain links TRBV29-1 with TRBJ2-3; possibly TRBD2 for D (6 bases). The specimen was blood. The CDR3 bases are TGCAGCGTTGACCCAGCGGCGGGGGATACGCAGTATTTT. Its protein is CSVDPAAGDTQYF.